This T cell receptor (beta chain) was sequenced during a study of post-analysis software for immune sequencing data. The study, taken as a whole, reports: TRBV5-6, TRBV5-1 and TRBV20-1 belonged to a set of a few TRBV segments that were more frequent in patients than controls.

Tagging with unique molecular identifiers was a feature of the TCR beta cDNA libraries. TCRdb re-called the PCR reads with MiXCR, one entry per CDR3 protein. Of about 800,000 distinct CDR3 sequences listed, 30% are singletons. This clonotype was seen a few times. Its antigen is unidentified. CDR1 and CDR2 (germline): DFQATT, SNEGSKA (reference sequence). Trimming at V came to 6 bases and at J to 6 bases, leaving 8 bases not matched to a gene. The CDR3 loop spans 13 amino acids. Sample: blood. The rearrangement joins TRBV20-1 to TRBJ1-5; 7 bases fit TRBD1. This TCR was recovered from a girl under 18 with multiple sclerosis. The CDR3 loop is CSAHDRVGQPQHF. CDR3 in DNA: TGCAGTGCACACGACAGGGTCGGTCAGCCCCAGCATTTT.